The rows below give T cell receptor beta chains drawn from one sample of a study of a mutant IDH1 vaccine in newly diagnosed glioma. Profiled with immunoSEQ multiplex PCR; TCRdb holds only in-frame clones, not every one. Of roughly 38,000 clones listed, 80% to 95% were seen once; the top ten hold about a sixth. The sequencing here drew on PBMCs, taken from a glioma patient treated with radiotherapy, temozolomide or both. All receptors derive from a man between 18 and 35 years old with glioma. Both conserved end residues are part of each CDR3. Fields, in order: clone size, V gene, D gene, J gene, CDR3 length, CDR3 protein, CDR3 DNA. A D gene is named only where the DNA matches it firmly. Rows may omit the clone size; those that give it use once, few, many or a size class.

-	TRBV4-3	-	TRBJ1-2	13	CASSQDRGGGYTF	TGCGCCAGCAGCCAAGATAGGGGTGGAGGCTACACCTTC
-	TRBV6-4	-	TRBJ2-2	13	CASSDGNTGELFF	TGTGCCAGCAGTGATGGGAACACCGGGGAGCTGTTTTTT
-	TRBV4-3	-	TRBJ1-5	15	CASSQDWKGGQPQHF	TGCGCCAGCAGCCAAGATTGGAAGGGAGGTCAGCCCCAGCATTTT
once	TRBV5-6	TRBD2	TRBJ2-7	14	CASSLRGLGGEQYF	TGTGCCAGCAGCCTCCGGGGACTCGGGGGGGAGCAGTACTTC
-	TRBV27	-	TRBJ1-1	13	CASSPPGATEAFF	TGTGCCAGCAGTCCTCCAGGGGCCACTGAAGCTTTCTTT
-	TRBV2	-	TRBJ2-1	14	CASMTGEVANEQFF	TGTGCCAGCATGACGGGAGAAGTAGCCAATGAGCAGTTCTTC
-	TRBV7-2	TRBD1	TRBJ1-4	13	CASSRRDSEKLFF	TGTGCCAGCAGCCGCCGGGACAGCGAAAAACTGTTTTTT
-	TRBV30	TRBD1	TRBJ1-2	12	CAWGQGAKGYTF	TGTGCCTGGGGGCAGGGGGCGAAGGGCTACACCTTC
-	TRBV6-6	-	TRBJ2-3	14	CASTLLRDTDTQYF	TGTGCCAGCACTTTACTGCGGGACACAGATACGCAGTATTTT
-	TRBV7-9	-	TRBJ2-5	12	CASSPLTETQYF	TGTGCCAGCAGCCCTTTGACGGAGACCCAGTACTTC
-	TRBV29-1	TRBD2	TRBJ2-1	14	CSVELAGGNNEQFF	TGCAGCGTTGAACTAGCGGGAGGAAACAATGAGCAGTTCTTC
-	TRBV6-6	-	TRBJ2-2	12	CASSYGAGELFF	TGTGCCAGCAGTTACGGGGCCGGGGAGCTGTTTTTT
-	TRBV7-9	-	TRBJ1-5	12	CASSTYNQPQHF	TGTGCCAGCAGCACCTATAATCAGCCCCAGCATTTT